The 5 T cell receptor beta chains given below trace back to one sample, sequenced in a study of technical replicates of blood from a few donors. This table comes from immunoSEQ multiplex PCR, and its TCRdb copy is limited to in-frame clones, with some not included. Of 60,000 to 85,000 clones in the sample, around 90% were seen once. Sequencing was carried out using T cells isolated from PBMCs. All receptors derive from a human donor in good health.

This chain joins TRBV6-5 and TRBJ2-1; 7 bases line up with TRBD1. CDR1 is MNHEY, CDR2 SVGAGI, per germline. The CDR3 is made up of 13 amino acids. V shed 6 bases and J 6 bases; nucleotides not matched to a gene: 5. The CDR3: CASSSGQLNEQFF. The CDR3 region has the DNA TGTGCCAGCAGCTCGGGACAGCTCAATGAGCAGTTCTTC.

The genes are TRBV15 and TRBJ2-2, with 13 bases identical to TRBD2. CDR1 is LNHNV and CDR2 is YYDKDF in the germline V gene (reference sequence). The CDR3 length is 18 residues. V was pared by 5 bases and J by 7 bases, with 13 bases of the junction left unmatched. The CDR3 DNA reads TGTGCCACCAGCCCAAGCCCGGGACTAGCGGGATTGGGCGGGGAGCTGTTTTTT. Protein sequence: CATSPSPGLAGLGGELFF. Based on the CDR3 plus reference TRBV15 and TRBJ2-2, the full variable domain is DAMVIQNPRYQVTQFGKPVTLSCSQTLNHNVMYWYQQKSSQAPKLLFHYYDKDFNNEADTPDNFQSRRPNTSFCFLDIRSPGLGDTAMYLCATSPSPGLAGLGGELFFGEGSRLTVL.

CDR3 amino acids: CASSYVSDNEQFF. CDR3 in DNA: TGTGCCAGCAGTTATGTGTCGGACAATGAGCAGTTCTTC. The gene calls are TRBV6-5 and TRBJ2-1; D not resolved. CDR1 MNHEY and CDR2 SVGAGI come from the germline V gene. V was pared by 3 bases and J by 5 bases, with 8 bases between. This CDR3 spans 13 amino acids.

This sequence joins TRBV27 and TRBJ1-5; D is unresolved. Germline CDR1 and CDR2: MNHEY and SMNVEV (reference sequence). Trimming took 3 bases from V and 3 from J, leaving 6 bases between them. The CDR3 spans 13 residues. The CDR3 nucleotides read TGTGCCAGCAGTTTTCAGGACAATCAGCCCCAGCATTTT. Translating it yields CASSFQDNQPQHF.

The gene calls are TRBV28 and TRBJ2-4; no clear D gene. Trimming cost V 1 base and J 0 bases, with 10 bases left between them. Germline V gene sequence: CDR1 MDHEN, CDR2 SYDVKM. This CDR3 has 16 amino acids. CDR3: CASSLSSLLAKNIQYF. CDR3 coding DNA: TGTGCCAGCAGTTTATCCTCACTTTTAGCCAAAAACATTCAGTACTTC.